One sample yielded the 32 T cell receptor beta chains listed below, sequenced in a study of identical twins. TCRdb used MiXCR to reprocess the 5' RACE reads, holding one entry per CDR3 protein. This sample has 690,000 or so distinct CDR3 sequences; 8.6% occur once, and the top ten carry around 0.95%. The data also belong to a second study, concerning yellow fever vaccine responses in identical twins.

Material: PBMCs. The receptors were sampled from a woman aged 18 to 35 in good health.

V usage is TRBV7-2 and J usage is TRBJ2-1, with TRBD2 identical over 12 bases. CDR3 length: 15 residues. Germline V gene lookup returns CDR1 SGHTA and CDR2 FQGNSA. V lost 4 bases to trimming and J lost 10 bases; unmatched junction nucleotides: 8. CDR3 bases: TGTGCCAGCAGCTCCCTAGCGGGAGGGCCAGGGGAGCAGTTCTTC. Translating gives CASSSLAGGPGEQFF.

Only a few counts were recorded for this clonotype. The chain combines TRBV29-1 with TRBJ2-1; 9 bases map to TRBD1. The ends lost 5 bases at V and 7 bases at J; junction bases unmatched: 6. In germline, CDR1 is SQVTM, CDR2 ANQGSEA. The CDR3 has 13 residues. CDR3 coding DNA: TGCAGCGTTCGGACAGGGGATGGGAATGAGCAGTTCTTC. This gives the protein CSVRTGDGNEQFF.

The table lists this clonotype with many counts. The genes are TRBV5-1 and TRBJ2-7; TRBD2 agrees at 7 bases. The CDR3 covers 14 residues. V trimming: 0 bases; J trimming: 5 bases; junction bases outside the gene matches: 5. Looked up from germline, CDR1 is SGHRS and CDR2 is YFSETQ. The CDR3 DNA reads TGCGCCAGCAGCTTGGCCGGGGGGATCGACGAGCAGTACTTC. It is translated as CASSLAGGIDEQYF.

This clonotype turned up a few times. The chain carries TRBV20-1 and TRBJ2-3; D possibly corresponds to TRBD1 (5 bases). The CDR3 sequence is 15 residues long. Trimming took off 5 bases at V and 2 bases at J, with 17 bases between the two ends. CDR1 and CDR2 from the germline V gene are DFQATT and SNEGSKA (reference sequence). In DNA, the CDR3 is TGCAGTGCTCGGGCGACAGCCACTAACACAGATACGCAGTATTTT. Its protein is CSARATATNTDTQYF.

There are many counts of this clonotype. This chain connects TRBV29-1 to TRBJ2-1; D might be TRBD1 or TRBD2, each matching 5 bases. This CDR3 has 16 residues. Per the germline V gene, CDR1 is SQVTM and CDR2 is ANQGSEA. V lost 1 base and J lost 3, with 16 bases in between. This chain's CDR3 is CSVEGGEGSGYNEQFF. For the CDR3, the DNA is TGCAGCGTTGAAGGGGGTGAGGGGTCGGGCTACAATGAGCAGTTCTTC.

This clonotype has just a few counts. The chain carries TRBV29-1 and TRBJ1-1; D perhaps matches TRBD1 (5 bases). V gave up 0 bases and J gave up 8 bases, with 13 bases separating them. CDR3 size: 13 residues. Germline loops: CDR1 SQVTM, CDR2 ANQGSEA. The CDR3 loop is CSVEDLSGAEAFF. CDR3 nucleotides: TGCAGCGTTGAAGATCTTAGCGGGGCCGAAGCTTTCTTT. The variable domain in full, with the rest retrieved from reference TRBV29-1 and TRBJ1-1, is SAVISQKPSRDICQRGTSLTIQCQVDSQVTMMFWYRQQPGQSLTLIATANQGSEATYESGFVIDKFPISRPNLTFSTLTVSNMSPEDSSIYLCSVEDLSGAEAFFGQGTRLTVV.

This clonotype was picked up many times. The chain links TRBV6-2 or TRBV6-3 to TRBJ2-1; 11 bases map to TRBD2. The germline gives CDR1 MNHEY, CDR2 SVGEGT. Trimming cost V 5 bases and J 4 bases; bases outside gene matches: 4. The CDR3 is 15 amino acids. CDR3 region: CASSRTSGPYNEQFF. The CDR3 DNA sequence: TGTGCCAGCAGTCGGACTAGCGGGCCGTACAATGAGCAGTTCTTC.

The sample holds many counts of this clonotype. The rearrangement joins TRBV7-9 to TRBJ1-5, with D unclear. V was pared by 7 bases and J by 0 bases, with 4 bases between. CDR1 SEHNR and CDR2 FQNEAQ come from the germline V gene (reference sequence). The CDR3 sequence is 12 residues long. The CDR3 DNA follows: TGTGCCAGCACCAATAGCAATCAGCCCCAGCATTTT. This translates into CASTNSNQPQHF.

This clonotype was picked up many times. The rearrangement uses TRBV29-1 and TRBJ2-5, with no clear D. Trimming left V 1 base short and J 3 bases short, with 9 bases between. From germline, CDR1 is SQVTM and CDR2 ANQGSEA. CDR3 length: 13 residues. This CDR3 is CSVEGLTEETQYF. The CDR3, as DNA: TGCAGCGTTGAAGGGCTAACAGAAGAGACCCAGTACTTC.

In this sample, this clonotype turned up a few times. The CDR3 here is CASSLSTDEQYF. CDR3 coding DNA: TGTGCCAGCAGCTTATCGACGGACGAGCAGTACTTC. J is TRBJ2-7 and V is TRBV7-9; D is unresolved. Germline-derived CDR1 and CDR2 are SEHNR and FQNEAQ (reference sequence). This CDR3 is built from 12 residues. Trimming left V 2 bases short and J 5 bases short, with 7 bases between.

The CDR3 here is CASSQDFRAVQETQYF. CDR3 coding DNA: TGTGCCAGCAGCCAAGATTTTAGAGCGGTGCAAGAGACCCAGTACTTC. The V gene is TRBV4-2, the J gene TRBJ2-5, with a weak D call TRBD2 (5 bases). Germline V gives CDR1 LGHNA, CDR2 YNFKEQ. CDR3 length: 16 residues. V dropped 0 bases and J dropped 2 bases, with 13 bases sitting between them.

This clonotype was observed many times. The chain combines TRBV29-1 with TRBJ2-1, with TRBD2 matching over 10 bases. From germline, CDR1 is SQVTM and CDR2 ANQGSEA. The CDR3 runs to 15 residues. The V gene end was trimmed by 6 bases and the J gene end by 4 bases; junction bases not matched to a gene: 9. The CDR3 reads CSVRLTSGTYNEQFF. CDR3 in DNA: TGCAGCGTGCGCCTCACTAGCGGGACGTACAATGAGCAGTTCTTC.

This clonotype was counted only a few times. The chain couples TRBV5-1 to TRBJ1-5; 8 bases agree with TRBD1. V shed 3 bases, J shed 4 bases, and the junction held 6 bases outside the gene matches. The CDR3 runs 15 residues. Germline assignment: CDR1 SGHRS and CDR2 YFSETQ. In nucleotides, the CDR3 is TGCGCCAGCAGCTATGGGACAGGTCTTAATCAGCCCCAGCATTTT. It translates to CASSYGTGLNQPQHF.

This clonotype was counted only a few times. The J gene is TRBJ2-7, the V gene TRBV6-2 or TRBV6-3, with 9 bases identical to TRBD1. The length of the CDR3 is 14 residues. With V trimmed by 7 bases and J by 0 bases, 4 bases remained unmatched. Germline V CDR1 and CDR2: MNHEY, SVGEGT. The CDR3: CASTEDRGSYEQYF. The CDR3 DNA is TGTGCCAGCACTGAGGACAGGGGCTCCTACGAGCAGTACTTC.

This clonotype was detected a few times. The chain links TRBV6-2 or TRBV6-3 to TRBJ2-3; a weak D match, TRBD1 (5 bases). V lost 8 bases, J lost 0 bases, and 15 bases lay in between. The CDR3 is 15 residues long. From germline, CDR1 is MNHEY and CDR2 SVGEGT. DNA of the CDR3: TGTGCCAGCCTTCAAAGGGGCGGTAGCACAGATACGCAGTATTTT. It translates to CASLQRGGSTDTQYF.

This clonotype was detected only a few times. This chain joins TRBV3-1 and TRBJ2-7; 10 nucleotides line up with TRBD1. Losses at the gene ends were 4 bases for V and 5 bases for J; bases not matched to a gene: 8. Per germline, CDR1 LGHDT and CDR2 YNNKEL (reference sequence). CDR3 length equals 15 residues. CDR3 nucleotide sequence: TGTGCCAGCAGCCCCCTGGGACAGGGGAACGACGAGCAGTACTTC. Protein sequence: CASSPLGQGNDEQYF.

This clonotype was recorded many times. V and J are TRBV7-3 and TRBJ2-1, with D maybe TRBD1 (6 bases). This CDR3 has 16 amino acids. CDR1 and CDR2 (germline): SGHTA, FQGTGA. V was pared by 0 bases and J by 8 bases, with 17 bases between. CDR3 in DNA: TGTGCCAGCAGCTTAACGGGGAACAGGGTTCTCGATGAGCAGTTCTTC. This gives the protein CASSLTGNRVLDEQFF.

This clonotype was seen many times. The J gene is TRBJ2-1, the V gene TRBV12-3 or TRBV12-4; 9 nucleotides align to TRBD2. This CDR3 is built from 13 residues. V shed 7 bases, J shed 10 bases, and the junction held 8 bases outside the gene matches. This chain's CDR3 is CASTLPSGIEQFF. DNA of the CDR3: TGTGCCAGCACCCTCCCTAGCGGGATCGAGCAGTTCTTC.

This clonotype was counted a few times. The chain has TRBV28 and TRBJ2-5; the D gene is possibly TRBD1 (5 bases). V was trimmed by 5 bases and J by 2 bases, leaving 12 bases between them. Per germline, CDR1 MDHEN and CDR2 SYDVKM. The CDR3 contains 14 residues. DNA of the CDR3: TGTGCCAGCAGTCCCTACAGGCGTCAAGAGACCCAGTACTTC. Its translation is CASSPYRRQETQYF.

This clonotype was seen a few times. This rearrangement joins TRBV7-2 to TRBJ2-3; no definite D call. This CDR3 region has 11 residues. CDR1 is SGHTA, CDR2 FQGNSA, per germline. V was clipped by 7 bases and J by 5 bases, with 7 bases between them. The DNA of the CDR3 is TGTGCCAGCACCCGAAAAGATACGCAGTATTTT. This codes for CASTRKDTQYF.

This clonotype was detected many times. The chain joins TRBV6-1 to TRBJ2-1, with TRBD1 matching over 12 bases. The CDR3 is 14 amino acids. The V gene end was trimmed by 6 bases and the J gene end by 9 bases; junction bases not matched to a gene: 6. The germline CDR1 and CDR2 sequences are MNHNS and SASEGT. CDR3 amino acids: CASRPGQGAGEQFF. DNA for the CDR3: TGTGCCAGCAGGCCGGGACAGGGGGCGGGTGAGCAGTTCTTC.

This clonotype came up a few times. The chain combines TRBV4-3 with TRBJ2-7; the D is unclear. The CDR3 runs 12 residues. Trimming left V 1 base short and J 6 bases short, with 7 bases between. Germline V CDR1 and CDR2: LGHNA, YSLEER. CDR3 in amino acids: CASSQGSGEQYF. The CDR3 DNA follows: TGCGCCAGCAGCCAAGGGTCCGGCGAGCAGTACTTC.

In this sample, this clonotype turned up many times. The chain carries TRBV7-2 and TRBJ2-3; unclear D gene. The CDR3 totals 16 residues. CDR1 is SGHTA and CDR2 is FQGNSA in the germline V gene. Trimming took 1 base from V and 0 from J, leaving 11 bases between them. The CDR3 spells CASSLVAQRSTDTQYF. CDR3 bases: TGTGCCAGCAGCTTAGTGGCGCAAAGGAGCACAGATACGCAGTATTTT. Based on the CDR3 plus reference TRBV7-2 and TRBJ2-3, the full variable domain is GAGVSQSPSNKVTEKGKDVELRCDPISGHTALYWYRQSLGQGLEFLIYFQGNSAPDKSGLPSDRFSAERTGGSVSTLTIQRTQQEDSAVYLCASSLVAQRSTDTQYFGPGTRLTVL.

There are many counts of this clonotype. The chain carries TRBV7-9 and TRBJ1-2, with 7 bases identical to TRBD1. Germline trimming cut 4 bases from V and 5 bases from J; bases unmatched to any gene: 1. Germline CDR1 is SEHNR and CDR2 is FQNEAQ (reference sequence). The CDR3 runs to 12 residues. CDR3 sequence: CASSSGGYGYTF. CDR3 bases: TGTGCCAGCAGCTCAGGGGGTTATGGCTACACCTTC.

The table lists this clonotype with many counts. The chain links TRBV11-2 to TRBJ2-2; D remains unclear. The CDR3 is 15 amino acids. Germline V gene sequence: CDR1 SGHAT, CDR2 FQNNGV. V lost 0 bases to trimming and J lost 0 bases, with 5 bases between them. CDR3 in DNA: TGTGCCAGCAGCTTAGAAGTGGCGAACACCGGGGAGCTGTTTTTT. Translating it yields CASSLEVANTGELFF.

V and J are TRBV6-1 and TRBJ2-1, with 8 bases identical to TRBD1. Losses at the gene ends were 5 bases for V and 1 base for J; bases not matched to a gene: 7. There are 16 residues in the CDR3. Germline CDR1 and CDR2: MNHNS and SASEGT. This CDR3 reads CASSPSDRGSYNEQFF. CDR3 nucleotide sequence: TGTGCCAGCAGTCCCTCAGACAGGGGTTCCTACAATGAGCAGTTCTTC.

This clonotype has more than one count but fewer than ten. The CDR3 nucleotides are TGCGCCAGCAGCACAGGGACAGATGAAAAACTGTTTTTT. It is translated as CASSTGTDEKLFF. The V and J genes are TRBV5-1 and TRBJ1-4; 7 bases align to TRBD1. Germline CDR1 and CDR2: SGHRS and YFSETQ. V dropped 4 bases and J dropped 6; count of bases not matched to a gene: 3. This CDR3 region has 13 residues. The full variable domain, completed using reference TRBV5-1 and TRBJ1-4, is KAGVTQTPRYLIKTRGQQVTLSCSPISGHRSVSWYQQTPGQGLQFLFEYFSETQRNKGNFPGRFSGRQFSNSRSEMNVSTLELGDSALYLCASSTGTDEKLFFGSGTQLSVL.

Of note for this clonotype: At one boundary the junction diverges from the germline segment, which might be a read error. The chain joins TRBV28 to TRBJ1-4; 7 bases align to TRBD1. The germline V gene encodes CDR1 MDHEN and CDR2 SYDVKM. This CDR3 is 14 amino acids long. The DNA for the CDR3 is TGTGCCAGCAACCTTAGGGACAGTAATGGAAAACTGTTTTTT. It translates to CASNLRDSNGKLFF.

This clonotype was seen a handful of times. This rearrangement joins TRBV7-9 to TRBJ1-2, with 7 nucleotides matching TRBD1. The trim removed 4 bases at V and 2 bases at J, leaving 7 bases unmatched. The CDR3 length is 15 residues. Germline values: CDR1 SEHNR, CDR2 FQNEAQ (reference sequence). The CDR3 coding sequence is TGTGCCAGCAGCTCGACTAGGGGGCGCAACTATGGCTACACCTTC. It specifies CASSSTRGRNYGYTF.

The sample holds a few counts of this clonotype. The V call is TRBV3-1, the J call TRBJ1-6; D is undetermined. Germline V gene data show CDR1 as LGHDT and CDR2 as YNNKEL (reference sequence). With 1 base removed from V and 11 bases from J, the gap between germline ends came to 9 bases. CDR3 length: 13 residues. The CDR3 sequence: CASSQGMHPPLHF. Written as DNA, the CDR3 is TGTGCCAGCAGCCAAGGGATGCATCCACCCCTCCACTTT.

This clonotype was seen at least ten times. The chain has TRBV6-5 and TRBJ1-1; D gene ambiguous. Trimming removed 2 bases from V and 2 bases from J, with 15 bases in between. The CDR3 is 16 residues long. Germline CDR1 MNHEY, CDR2 SVGAGI. The CDR3 DNA reads as TGTGCCAGCAGTTACGGGCAAACTGCCTTTAACACTGAAGCTTTCTTT. Protein: CASSYGQTAFNTEAFF.

The chain uses TRBV28 and TRBJ1-2, with unresolved D. Trimming removed 5 bases from V and 8 bases from J, with 15 bases in between. This CDR3 comprises 13 residues. Germline CDR1 reads MDHEN; CDR2 reads SYDVKM. The CDR3 nucleotides are TGTGCCAGCAGTCCGTCGGGCGACGAGGGCTACACCTTC. This encodes CASSPSGDEGYTF.